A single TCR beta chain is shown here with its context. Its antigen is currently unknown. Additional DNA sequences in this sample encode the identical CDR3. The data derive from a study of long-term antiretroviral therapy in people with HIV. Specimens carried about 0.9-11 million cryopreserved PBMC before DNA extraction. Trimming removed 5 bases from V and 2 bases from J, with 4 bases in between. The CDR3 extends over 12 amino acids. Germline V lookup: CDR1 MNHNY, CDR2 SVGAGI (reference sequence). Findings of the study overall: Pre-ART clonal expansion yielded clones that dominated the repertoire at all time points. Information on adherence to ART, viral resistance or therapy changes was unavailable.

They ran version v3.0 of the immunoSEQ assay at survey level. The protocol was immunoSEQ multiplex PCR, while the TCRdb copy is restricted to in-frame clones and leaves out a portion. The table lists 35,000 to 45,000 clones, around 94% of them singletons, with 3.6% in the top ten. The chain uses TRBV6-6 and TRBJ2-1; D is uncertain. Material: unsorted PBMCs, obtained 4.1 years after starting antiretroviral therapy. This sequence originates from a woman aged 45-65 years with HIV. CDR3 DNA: TGTGCCAGCAGTCGACCCTACAATGAGCAGTTCTTC. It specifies CASSRPYNEQFF.